This T cell receptor (beta chain) was identified in a study of identical twins (dated by TCRdb to 2016 to 2018). About the full investigation: To test whether fetal clonotypes persist, this study deep-sequenced TCR alpha and beta repertoires from monozygotic twins, from unrelated adults of various ages, and from cord blood. To rule out contamination, replicate twin experiments were performed at different times with different library preparation protocols. Overall study results and their limits: In monozygotic twins, out-of-frame TCR alpha sharing was systematically underestimated by recombination models, although the models agreed with sharing between unrelated individuals. A weaker excess of twin sharing was found in beta out-of-frame sequences because the signal-to-noise ratio was lowered by fewer shared sequences. Compared with coincidental sharing between unrelated individuals, out-of-frame TCR alpha sequences shared between twins had an excess of sequences with low generation probability. Invariant T cells such as MAIT and iNKT could partly confound zero-insertion analyses, though diverse VJ usage argued against this for most clonotypes. Abundant cord blood beta clonotypes carried fewer insertions; young adult naive repertoires showed a weaker similar trend, while memory repertoires showed none. Because the same donors could not be followed over many years, conclusions were based on cross-sectional statistical analysis.

Libraries were constructed by 5' RACE. The instrument was an Illumina HiSeq 2000. A universal primer binding site was added through template switching, and the final cDNA carried a unique molecular identifier so that TCR cDNA molecules could be counted accurately. Specific primers in the conserved constant-segment region were used to synthesize first-strand cDNA for the TCR alpha and beta chains. To control for contamination, each cDNA library was double barcoded with a SMART-Mk sample barcode plus Illumina barcodes. TruSeq adapter sequences, together with Illumina sample barcodes, were added in two successive PCR steps. TCR alpha and beta cDNA libraries were sequenced on the Illumina HiSeq platform with custom primers. The original methods were these. MiGEC was used to process raw reads and extract unique molecular identifiers, and MiXCR was used to find CDR3 positions. For each individual, recombination models were inferred using an EM algorithm with the repgenHMM and IGoR tools. The analysis of shared clonotypes was done with the tcR package in R, with sharing normalized by the product of cloneset sizes. To study raw recombination free of thymic and clonal selection effects, out-of-frame nonproductive sequences were analyzed. TCRdb handled the public reads itself, with Q25 trimming in fastp and clone calling in MiXCR, and kept productive beta chains. When rows share a CDR3 protein, they turn into one entry using the most common DNA and genes. TCRdb's processing, not the study's, gives the V and J calls here. The sample records 500,000 to 550,000 distinct CDR3 sequences, about a fifth of which are singletons. The ten largest clonotypes hold 0.4% to 0.6% of the sample.

Looking up the germline V gene yields CDR1 MGHRA and CDR2 YSYEKL. V is trimmed back by 1 base and J by 5 bases, and the junction contains 4 bases that no gene match accounts for. The CDR3 measures 14 amino acids from cysteine to phenylalanine. Solely the CDR3 DNA is kept, with 42 bases framed from the first base. All donors were healthy Caucasians. Three pairs of female monozygotic twins, all aged about 18 to 29 years, made up the twin cohort. Positive isolation kits from Invitrogen were used to isolate CD4+ and CD8+ T cell populations. A word on this clonotype: The specificity of this receptor is unknown. Per-nucleotide qualities are absent, and no much larger clonotype sits a single base away.

These data were also reused for a study on yellow fever vaccine responses in identical twins. The second study also describes: According to the authors, in identical twins the way T cells responded to vaccination appeared partly convergent and partly personalized. Focusing on identical twins, the study followed the T cell clones that responded to the vaccine, and did so with precision.

The sample taken for sequencing was CD4+ T cells sorted from blood. The sequence derives from a woman under 30 in good health. The rearrangement joined TRBV4-1 to TRBJ1-2; 7 bases in between match TRBD1. At the DNA level, the sequence is TGCGCCAGCAGCCAAGGCAGGGGGGTTTATGGCTACACCTTC. This sequence encodes CASSQGRGVYGYTF.